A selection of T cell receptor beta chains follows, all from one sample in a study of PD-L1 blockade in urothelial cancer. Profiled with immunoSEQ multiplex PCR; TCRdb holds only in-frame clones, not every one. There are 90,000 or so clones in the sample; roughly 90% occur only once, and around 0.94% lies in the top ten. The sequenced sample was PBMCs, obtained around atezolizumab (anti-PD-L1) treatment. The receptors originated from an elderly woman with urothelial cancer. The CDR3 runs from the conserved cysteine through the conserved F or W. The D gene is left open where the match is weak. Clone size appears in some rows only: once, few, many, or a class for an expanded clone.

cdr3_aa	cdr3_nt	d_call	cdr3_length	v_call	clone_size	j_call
CASSLAGQTHEQYF	TGTGCCAGCAGCTTGGCAGGGCAGACCCACGAGCAGTACTTC	NA	14	TRBV7-9	NA	TRBJ2-7
CASSSQGMSQETQYF	TGTGCCAGCAGTAGTCAGGGGATGAGCCAAGAGACCCAGTACTTC	NA	15	TRBV28	NA	TRBJ2-5
CASSGLAGYEQFF	TGTGCCAGCAGTGGATTAGCGGGCTATGAGCAGTTCTTC	TRBD2	13	TRBV6-4	once	TRBJ2-1
CTSSQTQGISPKEKLFF	TGCACCAGCAGCCAGACACAGGGGATTTCGCCCAAGGAAAAACTGTTTTTT	NA	17	TRBV1	NA	TRBJ1-4
CASSLRLAGGETQYF	TGTGCCAGCAGCTTGCGGCTAGCGGGAGGGGAGACCCAGTACTTC	TRBD2	15	TRBV5-6	NA	TRBJ2-5
CASSYSGTGGTEAFF	TGTGCCAGCAGTTACTCGGGGACAGGGGGAACTGAAGCTTTCTTT	TRBD1	15	TRBV6-6	NA	TRBJ1-1
CASSLAGTGTLWEQYF	TGCGCCAGCAGCTTGGCCGGGACAGGGACCCTTTGGGAGCAGTACTTC	TRBD1	16	TRBV5-1	once	TRBJ2-7
CASSTSGSSYEQYF	TGTGCCAGCAGCACTAGCGGGAGTTCCTACGAGCAGTACTTC	TRBD2	14	TRBV5-4	few	TRBJ2-7
CAWTRGAFNTGELFF	TGTGCCTGGACCCGGGGGGCCTTCAACACCGGGGAGCTGTTTTTT	NA	15	TRBV30	NA	TRBJ2-2
CASSYRMNSYEQYF	TGTGCCAGCAGCTACAGGATGAACTCCTACGAGCAGTACTTC	NA	14	TRBV7-2	NA	TRBJ2-7
CASSYSKGGSTEAFF	TGTGCCAGCAGTTACTCAAAGGGCGGGAGCACTGAAGCTTTCTTT	NA	15	TRBV6-5	few	TRBJ1-1